Given below is one T cell receptor (beta chain) in context. Its antigen is not identified. The CDR3 runs to 15 residues. Germline loops: CDR1 LNHDA, CDR2 SQIVND (reference sequence). Trimming took 6 bases from V and 3 from J, leaving 15 bases between them. Donors comprised healthy HIV-negative adults lacking recent acute infections or vaccinations. This sample was taken from a study of shared clonotypes between healthy human individuals. Study overall: Used for every donor were three CD4 naive, three CD4 memory, two CD8 naive and one CD8 memory plate.

Study results and caveats: Sampling included only blood; tissue repertoires likely differ.

Sequenced by immunoSEQ multiplex PCR; TCRdb stores in-frame clones only, minus some. This table holds over 100,000 clones, approximately 70% found once. Sequenced sample: memory CD8+ T cells sorted from blood. The subset is: CD45RO+ cells pooled with CCR7-negative TemRA cells. The chain links TRBV19 to TRBJ2-1, with TRBD2 as a possible D gene (5 bases). This TCR derives from a woman aged 25 to 39 in good health. The CDR3 coding sequence is TGTGCCAGTAGGGTCAGGAGCGGATACTACAATGAGCAGTTCTTC. It yields the protein CASRVRSGYYNEQFF.